These 5 T cell receptor beta chains came from one sample sequenced in a study of T-cell memory formation after mild COVID-19. MiXCR, run by TCRdb on the 5' RACE reads, gives a single entry per CDR3 protein. The data show 150,000 to 200,000 distinct CDR3 sequences, roughly 11% seen once. The sample was PBMCs or a T cell subset sorted from them (not recorded which). The receptors were sampled from a man younger than 35 who had mild COVID-19 (a few samples of this study predate the infection). Cell type and time point are not known.

This clonotype was recorded many times. The chain uses TRBV5-1 and TRBJ1-3; D might be TRBD1 (5 bases). The germline V gene encodes CDR1 SGHRS and CDR2 YFSETQ. The CDR3 covers 16 residues. With 0 bases removed from V and 0 bases from J, the gap between germline ends came to 10 bases. CDR3 sequence (DNA): TGCGCCAGCAGCTTGGGATGGGGCAGCTCTGGAAACACCATATATTTT. The encoded protein is CASSLGWGSSGNTIYF.

The CDR3 region has the DNA TGTGCCAGCAGCGTAGGAATAGCGGGGGGGTACGATGAGCAGTTCTTC. Translation: CASSVGIAGGYDEQFF. The chain couples TRBV9 to TRBJ2-1; 11 positions match TRBD2. Germline lookup yields CDR1 SGDLS and CDR2 YYNGEE. V dropped 0 bases and J dropped 8; count of bases not matched to a gene: 7. This CDR3 contains 16 residues.

The table lists this clonotype with many counts. The rearrangement uses TRBV15 and TRBJ1-1; the D is unclear. The CDR3 consists of 13 residues. Trimming took off 1 base at V and 5 bases at J, with 8 bases between the two ends. From germline, CDR1 is LNHNV and CDR2 YYDKDF (reference sequence). This chain's CDR3 is CATSRAGGTEAFF. CDR3 DNA: TGTGCCACCAGCAGAGCTGGAGGGACTGAAGCTTTCTTT.

The sample holds a few counts of this clonotype. The J gene is TRBJ1-5, the V gene TRBV18, with D unresolved. CDR1 and CDR2 (germline): KGHSH, LQKENI. The CDR3 spans 14 residues. Trimming cost V 2 bases and J 4 bases, with 9 bases left between them. CDR3 nucleotide sequence: TGTGCCAGCTCACCAACGCCGGAGAATCAGCCCCAGCATTTT. Encoded protein: CASSPTPENQPQHF.

The V gene is TRBV20-1, the J gene TRBJ1-1; 9 bases agree with TRBD1. The CDR3 length is 13 residues. Looked up from germline, CDR1 is DFQATT and CDR2 is SNEGSKA (reference sequence). V shed 7 bases and J 1 base; nucleotides not matched to a gene: 4. DNA of the CDR3: TGCAGTGGCAGACAGGGGGGGAACACTGAAGCTTTCTTT. It yields the protein CSGRQGGNTEAFF.